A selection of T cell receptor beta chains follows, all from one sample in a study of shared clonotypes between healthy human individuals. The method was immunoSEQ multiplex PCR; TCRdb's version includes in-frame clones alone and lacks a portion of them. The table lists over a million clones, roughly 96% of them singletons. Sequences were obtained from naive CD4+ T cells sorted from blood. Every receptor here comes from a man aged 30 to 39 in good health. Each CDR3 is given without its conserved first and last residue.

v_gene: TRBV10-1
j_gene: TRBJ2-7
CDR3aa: ASSEIVSGIEY

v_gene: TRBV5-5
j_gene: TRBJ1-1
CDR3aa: ASSLAGMNTEAF

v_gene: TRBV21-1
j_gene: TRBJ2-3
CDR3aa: ASSNQTSRAPDTQY

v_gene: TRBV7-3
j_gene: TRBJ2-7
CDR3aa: ASSLRGGFSSYEQY

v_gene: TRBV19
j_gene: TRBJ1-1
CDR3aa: ASSLRVGTEAF

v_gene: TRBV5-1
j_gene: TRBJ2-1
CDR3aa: ASSLGGPSSYNEQF

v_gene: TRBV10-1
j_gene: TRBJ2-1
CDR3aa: ASSERRQGYNEQF

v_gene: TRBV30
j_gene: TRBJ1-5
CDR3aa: AWSVRAAGGPQH

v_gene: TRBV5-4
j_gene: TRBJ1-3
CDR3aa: ASSEGTASSRGNTIY

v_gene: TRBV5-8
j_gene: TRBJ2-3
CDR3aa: ASSLGQGGDTQY

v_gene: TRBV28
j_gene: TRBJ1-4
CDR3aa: ASRGQGNFEKLF

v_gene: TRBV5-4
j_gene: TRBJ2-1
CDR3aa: ASSVDRAAENEQF

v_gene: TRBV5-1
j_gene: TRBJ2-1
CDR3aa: ASSRAGAGVSSYNEQF

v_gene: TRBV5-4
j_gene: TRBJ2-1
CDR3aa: ARQGGLANNEQF

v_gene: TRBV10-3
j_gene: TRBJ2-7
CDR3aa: AISRLAAADEQY

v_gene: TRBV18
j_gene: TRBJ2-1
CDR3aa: ASSPLAGSKYNEQF

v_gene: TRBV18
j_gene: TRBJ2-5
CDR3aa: ASSPHRVLETQY

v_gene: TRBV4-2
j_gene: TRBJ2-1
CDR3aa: ASSHKGLAGENEQF

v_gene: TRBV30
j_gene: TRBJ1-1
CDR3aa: AWKGQGLAEAF

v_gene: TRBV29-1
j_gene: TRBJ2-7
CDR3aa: SPRGGRVSCEQY

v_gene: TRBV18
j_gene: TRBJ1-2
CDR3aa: ASSPDRGPYGYT

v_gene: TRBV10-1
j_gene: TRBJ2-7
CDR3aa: ASRREQGKEQY

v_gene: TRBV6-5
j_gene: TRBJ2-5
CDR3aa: ASSYGGAGGTQY

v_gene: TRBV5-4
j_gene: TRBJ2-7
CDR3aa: ASSLVAPRYEQY

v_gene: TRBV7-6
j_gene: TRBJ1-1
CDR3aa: ASRSGGPNTEAF

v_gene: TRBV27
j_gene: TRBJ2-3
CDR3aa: ASSLWGGQDTQY

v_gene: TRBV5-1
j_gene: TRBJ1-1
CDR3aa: ASSLDALRVSLKDTEAF

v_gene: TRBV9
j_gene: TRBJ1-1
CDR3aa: ASSVEGGRVTWGGNTEAF

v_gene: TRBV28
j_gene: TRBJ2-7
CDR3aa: ASSFRGWSYEQY

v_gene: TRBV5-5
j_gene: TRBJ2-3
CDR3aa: ASSPGQGVGLAAIPTQY

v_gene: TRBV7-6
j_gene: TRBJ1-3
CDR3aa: ASSLQGSAGNTIY

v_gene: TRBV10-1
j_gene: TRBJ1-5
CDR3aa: ASSDSPWGQPQH

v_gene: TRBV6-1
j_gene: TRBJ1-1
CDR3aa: AIRWGKVNTEAF